Each of the 28 T cell receptor beta chains below was sequenced from the same sample in a study of cytomegalovirus exposure and HLA in healthy donors (dated by TCRdb to between 2016 and 2019). Preparation of the library involved the immunoSEQ multiplex PCR assay. For the multiplex PCR, a mixture combining 60 forward primers for TCR Vbeta segments and 13 reverse primers for TCR Jbeta segments was used. As stored in TCRdb, this immuneACCESS dataset retains in-frame rearrangements with V and J assigned. A fraction of the clones does not appear; measured against another copy, unresolved V genes explain less than half of the discrepancy, and the remainder lacks a known reason. Within this sample are fewer than 200,000 clones, with approximately 85% of them counted one time only. More than 2% of the sample is in the top ten clones. Sequencing was done on a sample of PBMCs. The source of these receptors is a young man in good health and CMV-seropositive.

Only one count was recorded for this clone. The genes are TRBV5-5 and TRBJ1-6; 10 bases fit TRBD1. Germline loops: CDR1 SGHKS, CDR2 YYEKEE (reference sequence). The CDR3 totals 17 residues. The J segment lost 14 bases and the V segment lost 5 bases, leaving 19 bases of the junction unmatched. Here the CDR3 DNA reads TGTGCCAGCAGGTGGGGGCCGGGACAGGGGAACGGTGGGACCCTCCACTTT. Translation gives CASRWGPGQGNGGTLHF.

V and J are TRBV7-9 and TRBJ2-2, with D possibly matching TRBD2 (5 bases). V gave up 1 base and J gave up 0 bases, with 9 bases separating them. The CDR3 is 16 residues long. The germline CDR1 and CDR2 sequences are SEHNR and FQNEAQ (reference sequence). The CDR3 sequence is CASSLEASTNTGELFF. The CDR3 DNA follows: TGTGCCAGCAGCTTAGAAGCTAGCACGAACACCGGGGAGCTGTTTTTT.

This clone has just one count. The chain employs TRBV6-1 and TRBJ2-1; D may be TRBD2 (6 bases). The length of the CDR3 is 14 residues. CDR1 is MNHNS, CDR2 SASEGT, per germline. V was cut by 3 bases and J by 8 bases, with 14 bases left in between. CDR3 sequence (DNA): TGTGCCAGCAGTGAGGGGGGAAGCGCCCATGAGCAGTTCTTC. This codes for CASSEGGSAHEQFF.

V gene TRBV21-1 combines with J gene TRBJ1-5; TRBD1 reflects the table's D call only, with no check against the DNA. TRBV21-1 is marked as a pseudogene. The CDR3 spans 15 residues. CDR3 in DNA: TGTGCCAGCAGCAAGAAGGGGGTTCGGAATCAGCCCCAGCATTTT. It is translated as CASSKKGVRNQPQHF.

The V and J genes are TRBV6-5 and TRBJ2-3, with TRBD2 matching over 9 bases. The junction had 6 bases not matched to a gene; V was cut back by 9 bases and J by 5 bases. The germline CDR1 and CDR2 sequences are MNHEY and SVGAGI. This CDR3 spans 13 amino acids. The CDR3, as DNA: TGTGCCAGTGCGGGGGGGCCGATAGATACGCAGTATTTT. Protein sequence: CASAGGPIDTQYF.

The genes are TRBV27 and TRBJ1-5; D unresolved. The CDR3 consists of 15 residues. Germline loops: CDR1 MNHEY, CDR2 SMNVEV (reference sequence). Trimming pared 3 bases from V and 0 bases from J, leaving 9 bases between. The CDR3: CASSFRGYSNQPQHF. In DNA, the CDR3 is TGTGCCAGCAGTTTCCGGGGTTATAGCAATCAGCCCCAGCATTTT.

The chain combines TRBV6-5 with TRBJ2-5; D is possibly TRBD2 (5 bases). Germline values: CDR1 MNHEY, CDR2 SVGAGI. The CDR3 consists of 14 residues. V was cut by 0 bases and J by 9 bases, with 14 bases left in between. This CDR3 is CASSYSSDLGAQYF. The CDR3 DNA is TGTGCCAGCAGTTACTCCTCGGACCTCGGGGCCCAGTACTTC.

The chain joins TRBV7-2 to TRBJ1-2; D is unclear. The V gene's germline CDR1 is SGHTA and CDR2 FQGNSA. The CDR3 is 15 amino acids. The germline V and J ends were trimmed by 1 base and 4 bases, with 13 bases remaining between them. CDR3 loop: CASSLGRRGIYGYTF. CDR3 DNA: TGTGCCAGCAGCTTAGGACGACGGGGAATCTATGGCTACACCTTC.

The chain couples TRBV29-1 to TRBJ1-1; TRBD1 aligns across 8 bases. The J segment lost 0 bases and the V segment lost 7 bases, leaving 7 bases of the junction unmatched. This CDR3 is 14 amino acids long. Per the germline V gene, CDR1 is SQVTM and CDR2 is ANQGSEA. DNA for the CDR3: TGCAGCGATTCCGCGGGACAGGTGAACACTGAAGCTTTCTTT. Translation gives CSDSAGQVNTEAFF.

This clone has only a few counts. The chain uses TRBV6-4 and TRBJ2-3; D remains unclear. This CDR3 is built from 13 residues. Germline-derived CDR1 and CDR2 are MRHNA and SNTAGT. The V gene lost 3 bases and the J gene lost 2 bases, with 6 bases spanning the gap. The CDR3: CASSDSNTDTQYF. The CDR3 DNA reads TGTGCCAGCAGTGATTCTAACACAGATACGCAGTATTTT.

This chain uses TRBV4-3 with TRBJ1-3; D may be TRBD1 (6 bases). CDR3 size: 18 residues. Germline V CDR1 and CDR2: LGHNA, YSLEER. V lost 1 base to trimming and J lost 1 base, with 17 bases between them. As DNA, the CDR3 is TGCGCCAGCAGCCAAGGCTTACCGGGACACGGTTCTGGAAACACCATATATTTT. Encoded protein: CASSQGLPGHGSGNTIYF.

This clone was picked up a small number of times. The chain combines TRBV9 with TRBJ1-3; no clear D. CDR3 length equals 14 residues. The germline V gene has CDR1 SGDLS and CDR2 YYNGEE. V was trimmed by 1 base and J by 0 bases, leaving 5 bases between them. CDR3 residues: CASSVSFSGNTIYF. CDR3 DNA: TGTGCCAGCAGCGTATCGTTCTCTGGAAACACCATATATTTT. Combining the CDR3 with reference TRBV9 and TRBJ1-3 gives the whole variable domain DSGVTQTPKHLITATGQRVTLRCSPRSGDLSVYWYQQSLDQGLQFLIQYYNGEERAKGNILERFSAQQFPDLHSELNLSSLELGDSALYFCASSVSFSGNTIYFGEGSWLTVV.

J is TRBJ2-5 and V is TRBV7-6; a possible D gene is TRBD1 (7 bases). V was cut by 3 bases and J by 5 bases, with 19 bases left in between. The CDR3 extends over 16 amino acids. Germline V gene sequence: CDR1 SGHVS, CDR2 FNYEAQ. The CDR3 sequence: CASSFDREVLGETQYF. The CDR3 DNA sequence: TGTGCCAGCAGCTTTGACAGGGAGGTTTTGGGGGAGACCCAGTACTTC.

The chain uses TRBV4-3 and TRBJ1-1; 9 bases are shared with TRBD1. Trimming removed 4 bases from V and 2 bases from J; junction bases left unmatched: 5. CDR3 length: 15 amino acids. Germline V gene data show CDR1 as LGHNA and CDR2 as YSLEER. This CDR3 is CASSLITGGNTEAFF. CDR3 nucleotide sequence: TGCGCCAGCAGCCTCATAACAGGGGGCAACACTGAAGCTTTCTTT.

V and J are TRBV6-4 and TRBJ2-3; D remains unclear. The CDR3 extends over 14 amino acids. Germline V gives CDR1 MRHNA, CDR2 SNTAGT. Trimming took 2 bases from V and 2 from J, leaving 8 bases between them. CDR3 DNA sequence: TGTGCCAGCAGTGACACAGCCGACACAGATACGCAGTATTTT. Translation: CASSDTADTDTQYF.

The chain couples TRBV19 to TRBJ2-5, with TRBD1 matching 7 bases. The ends lost 5 bases at V and 0 bases at J; junction bases unmatched: 9. This CDR3 has 16 amino acids. The germline V gene has CDR1 LNHDA and CDR2 SQIVND (reference sequence). The CDR3 loop is CASSDTGTDHQETQYF. In DNA form, the CDR3 reads TGTGCCAGTAGTGACACCGGGACAGATCACCAAGAGACCCAGTACTTC.

A single count supports this clone. One end of the junction varies from germline; a read error may be responsible. This CDR3 reads CASSIDDRGGNSQYF. CDR3 bases: TGCGCCAGCAGCATAGACGACAGGGGTGGGAACAGTCAGTACTTC. This sequence joins TRBV5-1 and TRBJ2-4, with TRBD1 matching 8 bases. This CDR3 has 15 residues. CDR1 is SGHRS, CDR2 YFSETQ, per germline.

Only one count was recorded for this clone. The chain links TRBV6-6 to TRBJ2-1, with D perhaps matching TRBD1 (5 bases). Trimming left V 6 bases short and J 7 bases short, with 13 bases between. Germline CDR1 and CDR2: MNHNY and SVGAGI (reference sequence). The CDR3 runs 13 residues. DNA for the CDR3: TGTGCCAGCAGACAGGTCCAGGGAAATGAGCAGTTCTTC. It is translated as CASRQVQGNEQFF.

The chain carries TRBV6-6 and TRBJ1-1, with unresolved D. V was shortened by 0 bases and J by 0 bases, with 8 bases between the two germline ends. The germline gives CDR1 MNHNY, CDR2 SVGAGI (reference sequence). This CDR3 has 15 residues. CDR3 protein: CASSYSKQMNTEAFF. The CDR3, as DNA: TGTGCCAGCAGTTACTCGAAACAGATGAACACTGAAGCTTTCTTT.

This chain connects TRBV29-1 to TRBJ2-1; D might be TRBD1 (8 bases). Germline V gives CDR1 SQVTM, CDR2 ANQGSEA. The CDR3 is 13 amino acids. Trimming removed 5 bases at V and 9 bases at J, with 17 bases between. CDR3 coding DNA: TGCAGCGTTCGGACAGGGAGGGGCGGTGAGCAGTTCTTC. Translation: CSVRTGRGGEQFF.

This chain joins TRBV7-3 and TRBJ1-5, with 10 bases matching TRBD1. CDR3 size: 15 residues. Trimming removed 5 bases from V and 6 bases from J; junction bases left unmatched: 7. The germline V gene has CDR1 SGHTA and CDR2 FQGTGA. The chain's CDR3 is CASSPDRGPTQPQHF. Here the CDR3 DNA reads TGTGCCAGCAGCCCAGACAGGGGGCCCACTCAGCCCCAGCATTTT.

The V call is TRBV4-2, the J call TRBJ1-4, with 7 positions matching TRBD1. V was pared by 6 bases and J by 5 bases, with 9 bases of the junction left unmatched. Germline V gene data show CDR1 as LGHNA and CDR2 as YNFKEQ. This CDR3 contains 15 residues. CDR3 amino acids: CASRIGTAFNEKLFF. As DNA, the CDR3 is TGTGCCAGCAGGATAGGGACAGCTTTCAATGAAAAACTGTTTTTT.

The rearrangement uses TRBV6-5 and TRBJ2-7; D may be TRBD2 (6 bases). The CDR3 spans 13 residues. The ends were cut back, 2 bases at V and 3 bases at J, with 8 bases in the middle. Germline CDR1 is MNHEY and CDR2 is SVGAGI. This chain's CDR3 is CASSYGTYYEQYF. CDR3 nucleotides: TGTGCCAGCAGTTACGGGACTTACTACGAGCAGTACTTC.

The chain joins TRBV7-2 to TRBJ2-3, with 8 nucleotides matching TRBD1. Germline V gene lookup returns CDR1 SGHTA and CDR2 FQGNSA. Trimming took 5 bases from V and 4 from J; bases not matched to a gene: 8. The CDR3 consists of 15 residues. CDR3 loop: CASSPQGAGSDTQYF. CDR3 in DNA: TGTGCCAGCAGCCCCCAGGGGGCTGGGTCAGATACGCAGTATTTT.

V gene TRBV2 combines with J gene TRBJ2-1; 13 nucleotides align to TRBD2. The J segment lost 4 bases and the V segment lost 7 bases, leaving 4 bases of the junction unmatched. CDR3 length: 15 residues. Germline loops: CDR1 SNHLY, CDR2 FYNNEI. The CDR3 sequence is CASTGLAGDYNEQFF. The DNA of the CDR3 is TGTGCCAGCACCGGACTAGCGGGGGATTACAATGAGCAGTTCTTC.

The chain uses TRBV9 and TRBJ2-3; D may be TRBD2 (6 bases). With 3 bases removed from V and 3 bases from J, the gap between germline ends came to 11 bases. This CDR3 is 14 amino acids long. Germline assignment: CDR1 SGDLS and CDR2 YYNGEE. In nucleotides, the CDR3 is TGTGCCAGCAGCGCCTCCGGGGGAACAGATACGCAGTATTTT. Encoded protein: CASSASGGTDTQYF.

The chain employs TRBV7-8 and TRBJ1-2; possibly TRBD1 for D (6 bases). Trimming cost V 4 bases and J 8 bases, with 14 bases left between them. This CDR3 contains 13 residues. Germline V CDR1 and CDR2: SGHVS, FQNEAQ. CDR3: CASSSPTGTGYTF. The DNA for the CDR3 is TGTGCCAGCAGCTCGCCTACAGGGACAGGCTACACCTTC.

The chain uses TRBV11-3 and TRBJ1-1; no clear D. The CDR3 spans 13 residues. Germline-derived CDR1 and CDR2 are SGHNT and YENEEA. V gave up 5 bases and J gave up 3 bases, with 10 bases separating them. The CDR3 sequence: CASSDTVYTEAFF. The CDR3 region has the DNA TGTGCCAGCAGCGACACCGTGTACACTGAAGCTTTCTTT.